These 25 T cell receptor beta chains were sequenced from one sample in a study of response to subunit inactivated influenza vaccine. TCRdb called the RT-PCR reads again in MiXCR, with one record for every CDR3 protein. The profile shows roughly 500,000 distinct CDR3 sequences, about 15% of them singletons. This specimen consisted of CD4+ T cells sorted from PBMCs, obtained less than 30 months after vaccination. Source of these receptors: a man between 50 and 69 years old who received an inactivated influenza vaccine.

The chain has TRBV25-1 and TRBJ2-1; possibly TRBD2 for D (6 bases). Trimming took off 6 bases at V and 6 bases at J, with 18 bases between the two ends. Germline CDR1 is MGHDK and CDR2 is SYGVNS. CDR3 length: 15 residues. DNA for the CDR3: TGTGCCAGCAGGGGAACTAGCTTGGGGTCCAATGAGCAGTTCTTC. Translating gives CASRGTSLGSNEQFF.

This clonotype was observed a few times. This rearrangement joins TRBV15 to TRBJ2-7; 8 bases are shared with TRBD1. The V gene end was trimmed by 4 bases and the J gene end by 7 bases; junction bases not matched to a gene: 12. The CDR3 covers 15 residues. Germline loops: CDR1 LNHNV, CDR2 YYDKDF (reference sequence). CDR3 sequence (DNA): TGTGCCACCAGCATCCAGATAAGGACAGGGCAGGAGCAGTACTTC. Its protein is CATSIQIRTGQEQYF.

This chain joins TRBV29-1 and TRBJ2-7; D not certain. CDR3 size: 12 residues. Between the trimmed V and J ends, which lost 3 bases and 0 bases, there was a span of 6 bases. Germline-derived CDR1 and CDR2 are SQVTM and ANQGSEA. CDR3 DNA sequence: TGCAGCGTTGAGATTAACTCCTACGAGCAGTACTTC. This translates into CSVEINSYEQYF.

The table lists this clonotype with a few counts. This chain uses TRBV12-3 or TRBV12-4 with TRBJ2-7, with a weak D call TRBD2 (6 bases). The V and J ends lost 6 bases and 0 bases respectively, with 15 bases between them. The CDR3 is made up of 15 amino acids. The CDR3 spells CASRPRDGSSYEQYF. The CDR3 coding sequence is TGTGCCAGCAGACCCAGGGACGGGAGCTCCTACGAGCAGTACTTC.

This clonotype was counted a few times. The chain combines TRBV10-3 with TRBJ2-7; 9 bases are a match to TRBD1. The CDR3 covers 12 residues. Germline V gives CDR1 ENHRY, CDR2 SYGVKD. The ends lost 6 bases at V and 4 bases at J; junction bases unmatched: 1. Here the CDR3 reads CAIRGTGYEQYF. In DNA, the CDR3 is TGTGCCATCAGGGGGACAGGGTACGAGCAGTACTTC.

The chain combines TRBV18 with TRBJ2-5; TRBD1 matches 7 bases. V lost 2 bases to trimming and J lost 4 bases; unmatched junction nucleotides: 7. CDR3 length: 15 amino acids. Germline V gives CDR1 KGHSH, CDR2 LQKENI. CDR3 in DNA: TGTGCCAGCTCACCAAACAAGGGGGCTGGAGAGACCCAGTACTTC. Its translation: CASSPNKGAGETQYF. Full variable domain (outside the CDR3, taken from reference TRBV18 and TRBJ2-5): NAGVMQNPRHLVRRRGQEARLRCSPMKGHSHVYWYRQLPEEGLKFMVYLQKENIIDESGMPKERFSAEFPKEGPSILRIQQVVRGDSAAYFCASSPNKGAGETQYFGPGTRLLVL.

The chain uses TRBV21-1 and TRBJ1-5; the listed D gene, TRBD1, was not tested against the DNA. TRBV21-1 is a documented pseudogene. The CDR3 spans 17 residues. The CDR3 bases are TGTGCCAGCAGCAAAATCCAGGGGCGTTGGGTTAATCAGCCCCAGCATTTT. Translating it yields CASSKIQGRWVNQPQHF.

The rearrangement uses TRBV29-1 and TRBJ2-5; the D is unclear. The CDR3 has 13 amino acids. Germline CDR1 SQVTM, CDR2 ANQGSEA. Trimming took off 3 bases at V and 7 bases at J, with 15 bases between the two ends. This CDR3 reads CSVDLLWDGTQYF. CDR3 DNA: TGCAGCGTTGATCTTCTCTGGGATGGGACCCAGTACTTC.

This clonotype was observed many times. The chain is built from TRBV7-2 and TRBJ2-7; unclear D gene. Germline-derived CDR1 and CDR2 are SGHTA and FQGNSA. Trimming cost V 3 bases and J 3 bases, with 9 bases left between them. The CDR3 runs to 13 residues. The chain's CDR3 is CASSFSGYYEQYF. The CDR3 region has the DNA TGTGCCAGCAGCTTTTCCGGATACTACGAGCAGTACTTC.

This chain joins TRBV25-1 and TRBJ2-1, with 9 bases lining up with TRBD1. The length of the CDR3 is 15 residues. Trimming at V came to 4 bases and at J to 7 bases, leaving 8 bases not matched to a gene. Germline V gene sequence: CDR1 MGHDK, CDR2 SYGVNS. The chain's CDR3 is CASSAPGQGRNEQFF. DNA for the CDR3: TGTGCCAGCAGTGCACCGGGACAGGGTCGGAATGAGCAGTTCTTC.

This clonotype has more than one count but fewer than ten. The chain recombines TRBV18 with TRBJ2-4; the D gene is possibly TRBD1 (7 bases). This CDR3 region has 16 residues. Trimming left V 0 bases short and J 2 bases short, with 11 bases between. Germline assignment: CDR1 KGHSH and CDR2 LQKENI. The CDR3 nucleotides read TGTGCCAGCTCACCACCTCAGGGGGGTTCCAAAAACATTCAGTACTTC. Amino acids: CASSPPQGGSKNIQYF.

This clonotype was seen many times. A much larger clone lies one base from this, so it may be a read error. The V and J genes are TRBV29-1 and TRBJ1-1; D possibly corresponds to TRBD1 (5 bases). V was shortened by 7 bases and J by 3 bases, with 9 bases between the two germline ends. CDR1 SQVTM and CDR2 ANQGSEA come from the germline V gene. The CDR3 covers 11 residues. The CDR3 region has the DNA TGCAGCGGTGTCAGGGACACTGAAGCTTTCTTT. Translating gives CSGVRDTEAFF.

This clonotype came up many times. The V call is TRBV12-3 or TRBV12-4, the J call TRBJ2-3, with a tentative D call TRBD2 (6 bases). The CDR3 totals 14 residues. V dropped 7 bases and J dropped 1 base, with 12 bases sitting between them. The CDR3 DNA reads TGTGCCAGCAACGGCGGGGCCCGCACAGATACGCAGTATTTT. Protein: CASNGGARTDTQYF.

This clonotype was found a few times. This chain connects TRBV6-1 to TRBJ2-1; 10 positions agree with TRBD2. The germline V gene has CDR1 MNHNS and CDR2 SASEGT. The CDR3 totals 16 residues. The V segment lost 4 bases and the J segment 12 bases; nucleotides outside the gene matches: 15. The CDR3 loop is CASSVLAGDYNDRQFF. The DNA of the CDR3 is TGTGCCAGCAGTGTCCTAGCGGGGGACTACAATGATCGGCAGTTCTTC.

This sequence joins TRBV6-5 and TRBJ1-2; a weak D match, TRBD1 (5 bases). This CDR3 spans 14 amino acids. V lost 2 bases, J lost 8 bases, and 15 bases lay in between. CDR1 MNHEY and CDR2 SVGAGI come from the germline V gene. This CDR3 is CASSYDRGVGGYTF. Here the CDR3 DNA reads TGTGCCAGCAGTTACGATAGGGGTGTGGGGGGCTACACCTTC.

This clonotype was counted ten times or more. The chain couples TRBV11-2 to TRBJ2-5, with TRBD1 as a possible D gene (6 bases). The CDR3 runs to 15 residues. The germline V and J ends were trimmed by 3 bases and 2 bases, with 13 bases remaining between them. CDR1 and CDR2 from the germline V gene are SGHAT and FQNNGV. The CDR3, as DNA: TGTGCCAGCAGCTTCCCTGGGACAACGCAAGAGACCCAGTACTTC. Translating it yields CASSFPGTTQETQYF.

V gene TRBV6-2 or TRBV6-3 combines with J gene TRBJ2-7; 9 nucleotides match TRBD2. V lost 3 bases, J lost 6 bases, and 6 bases stayed unmatched. The length of the CDR3 is 14 residues. Germline V CDR1 and CDR2: MNHEY, SVGEGT. The CDR3 DNA follows: TGTGCCAGCAGTTATGCGGGAGGGCCAATCGAGCAGTACTTC. Translation gives CASSYAGGPIEQYF.

This clonotype has a count of ten or more. The junction shows a germline mismatch at one end, possibly a read error. The chain has TRBV7-7 and TRBJ2-7; the D call may be TRBD1 or TRBD2 (5 bases each). The CDR3 loop spans 13 amino acids. From germline, CDR1 is SSHAT and CDR2 FNYEAQ (reference sequence). The CDR3 DNA follows: TGTGCTAGCAGCTTAGCGTGGGGGAGCGAGCAGTACTTC. As protein: CASSLAWGSEQYF.

V gene TRBV5-5 combines with J gene TRBJ1-2; D not resolved. The CDR3 has 11 amino acids. Germline CDR1 SGHKS, CDR2 YYEKEE (reference sequence). V shed 0 bases and J shed 7 bases, with 4 bases lying between them. The CDR3 DNA follows: TGTGCCAGCAGCTTGGGACTTGGCTACACCTTC. This encodes CASSLGLGYTF.

This clonotype was detected only a few times. V and J are TRBV5-1 and TRBJ1-4, with D maybe TRBD1 (5 bases). V was pared by 4 bases and J by 4 bases, with 11 bases between. Germline-derived CDR1 and CDR2 are SGHRS and YFSETQ. CDR3 length equals 14 residues. This chain's CDR3 is CASSTGVNNEKLFF. The CDR3 coding sequence is TGCGCCAGCAGCACAGGAGTGAATAATGAAAAACTGTTTTTT.

This chain connects TRBV3-1 to TRBJ2-1; 10 nucleotides align to TRBD2. The germline V gene has CDR1 LGHDT and CDR2 YNNKEL (reference sequence). This CDR3 contains 15 residues. Trimming took 4 bases from V and 6 from J; bases not matched to a gene: 6. For the CDR3, the DNA is TGTGCCAGCAGCCTTTGGACTAGCGGTCCCAATGAGCAGTTCTTC. Its protein product is CASSLWTSGPNEQFF.

The table lists this clonotype with a few counts. This chain joins TRBV5-1 and TRBJ2-2; D call uncertain. The germline V gene has CDR1 SGHRS and CDR2 YFSETQ. V lost 3 bases, J lost 0 bases, and 6 bases lay in between. The CDR3 sequence is 14 residues long. This CDR3 reads CASSWAANTGELFF. The CDR3 DNA reads as TGCGCCAGCAGCTGGGCAGCGAACACCGGGGAGCTGTTTTTT.

The chain employs TRBV2 and TRBJ2-2, with TRBD1 identical over 7 bases. Germline CDR1 reads SNHLY; CDR2 reads FYNNEI. There are 15 residues in the CDR3. The V gene end was trimmed by 4 bases and the J gene end by 9 bases; junction bases not matched to a gene: 11. DNA of the CDR3: TGTGCCAGCAGTGTCGACAGGGCGGTCATCCGGGAGCTGTTTTTT. Its protein is CASSVDRAVIRELFF.

This rearrangement joins TRBV9 to TRBJ1-1; possible D gene TRBD1, 5 bases. The germline CDR1 and CDR2 sequences are SGDLS and YYNGEE. This CDR3 spans 14 amino acids. Trimming removed 4 bases at V and 4 bases at J, with 14 bases between. The DNA of the CDR3 is TGTGCCAGCAGCATCACGGGGGGGGGCACTGAAGCTTTCTTT. Its protein is CASSITGGGTEAFF.

This clonotype was recorded once. The V and J genes are TRBV12-3 or TRBV12-4 and TRBJ1-2, with 10 bases aligning to TRBD1. V trimming: 6 bases; J trimming: 6 bases; junction bases outside the gene matches: 4. This CDR3 comprises 13 residues. DNA of the CDR3: TGTGCCAGCAGGTCGGGACAGGGGAATGGCTACACCTTC. Translated, it gives CASRSGQGNGYTF.